These T cell receptor beta chains were read from a single sample in a study of OX40 agonist ivuxolimab in advanced cancers. Generated by immunoSEQ multiplex PCR, the TCRdb table keeps only in-frame clones and is missing some. This sample has approximately 55,000 clones, with roughly 87% found just once. Specimen: CD4+ or CD8+ T cells sorted from blood, collected in a trial of the OX40 agonist ivuxolimab. These receptors were collected from an adult with an advanced solid tumor such as melanoma, head and neck, liver or kidney cancer. Both conserved end residues are part of each CDR3. Fields, in order: clone size, J gene, D gene, V gene, CDR3 protein, CDR3 DNA. A D gene is named only where the DNA matches it firmly. Only part of the rows carry a size: once, few, many, or a class if the clone is expanded.

few	TRBJ2-1	.	TRBV28	CASRETPGPYNEQFF	TGTGCCAGCAGGGAGACTCCGGGGCCCTACAATGAGCAGTTCTTC
.	TRBJ1-3	.	TRBV15	CATSRDRRNSGNTIYF	TGTGCCACCAGCAGAGATCGCAGAAACTCTGGAAACACCATATATTTT
.	TRBJ2-1	.	TRBV21-1	CASERGTGGLYNEQFF	TGTGCCAGCGAGAGGGGGACAGGGGGCTTATACAATGAGCAGTTCTTC
few	TRBJ2-2	.	TRBV9	CASSVDLGDRVTGELFF	TGTGCCAGCAGCGTAGATCTCGGGGATAGGGTCACCGGGGAGCTGTTTTTT
.	TRBJ2-7	.	TRBV7-6	CASSDTGEQYF	TGTGCCAGCAGCGATACCGGCGAGCAGTACTTC
.	TRBJ2-4	TRBD1	TRBV27	CASSPKGWDRGVKNIQYF	TGTGCCAGCAGTCCTAAAGGATGGGACAGGGGAGTTAAAAACATTCAGTACTTC
.	TRBJ2-7	TRBD1	TRBV6-1	CASSPGRLTGYEQYF	TGTGCCAGCAGCCCGGGACGACTGACAGGGTACGAGCAGTACTTC
.	TRBJ1-2	TRBD1	TRBV30	CAWTWGEGAGGYTF	TGTGCCTGGACGTGGGGTGAGGGGGCGGGCGGCTACACCTTC
.	TRBJ2-7	TRBD2	TRBV19	CASSITSGYEQYF	TGTGCCAGTAGTATCACTAGCGGCTACGAGCAGTACTTC
.	TRBJ1-5	TRBD1	TRBV10-3	CAIRDRENQPQHF	TGTGCCATCAGGGACAGGGAAAATCAGCCCCAGCATTTT
.	TRBJ2-5	TRBD1	TRBV28	CASSFAGGAKTQYF	TGTGCCAGCAGTTTTGCAGGGGGCGCTAAGACCCAGTACTTC
.	TRBJ1-5	.	TRBV4-1	CASSQDQESGRDQPQHF	TGCGCCAGCAGCCAAGATCAGGAGTCGGGTAGGGATCAGCCCCAGCATTTT
.	TRBJ2-7	TRBD1	TRBV4-2	CASSQEGGRTSYEQYF	TGTGCCAGCAGCCAAGAAGGGGGCAGGACCTCCTACGAGCAGTACTTC
.	TRBJ2-1	.	TRBV9	CASSVGSGAYNEQFF	TGTGCCAGCAGCGTAGGGTCCGGAGCCTACAATGAGCAGTTCTTC
.	TRBJ2-7	.	TRBV19	CASSTAAGNPYEQYF	TGTGCCAGTAGTACCGCCGCTGGGAACCCCTACGAGCAGTACTTC
.	TRBJ2-5	TRBD1	TRBV7-2	CASSPQPLTGGQETQYF	TGTGCCAGCAGCCCCCAGCCCCTGACAGGGGGGCAAGAGACCCAGTACTTC
.	TRBJ2-4	.	TRBV30	CAWGPGDQNIQYF	TGTGCCTGGGGGCCGGGCGATCAAAACATTCAGTACTTC
.	TRBJ2-2	TRBD1	TRBV6-5	CASSQTGLFTGELFF	TGTGCCAGCAGCCAGACAGGGCTCTTTACCGGGGAGCTGTTTTTT
.	TRBJ1-1	.	TRBV7-3	CASSLSQGSAEAFF	TGTGCCAGCAGCTTATCCCAGGGGAGCGCTGAAGCTTTCTTT
once	TRBJ1-2	TRBD1	TRBV29-1	CSAAGGQGNYGYTF	TGCAGCGCCGCGGGGGGACAGGGGAACTATGGCTACACCTTC
.	TRBJ2-7	TRBD2	TRBV6-4	CASSDGTSGSEQYF	TGTGCCAGCAGTGACGGGACTAGCGGGAGCGAGCAGTACTTC
.	TRBJ2-7	.	TRBV28	CVSSLLVGFRSEQYF	TGTGTCAGCAGTTTATTGGTAGGGTTCCGGAGCGAGCAGTACTTC
.	TRBJ2-3	.	TRBV6-4	CASSDSNRGGDTQYF	TGTGCCAGCAGTGACTCAAACAGGGGAGGAGATACGCAGTATTTT
.	TRBJ2-3	.	TRBV7-6	CASSGFRDRVDTQYF	TGTGCCAGCAGCGGTTTCCGGGACCGGGTAGATACGCAGTATTTT
.	TRBJ2-2	TRBD1	TRBV5-5	CASSTRGRLDTGELFF	TGTGCCAGCAGCACCAGGGGGCGCTTGGACACCGGGGAGCTGTTTTTT
.	TRBJ1-5	TRBD1	TRBV19	CASSSTGTGVNQPQHF	TGTGCCAGTAGTTCGACCGGGACAGGGGTCAATCAGCCCCAGCATTTT
.	TRBJ2-7	TRBD1	TRBV2	CASSPDRGIPYEQYF	TGTGCCAGCAGTCCTGACAGGGGGATCCCCTACGAGCAGTACTTC
.	TRBJ1-1	.	TRBV9	CASSVEPQNTEAFF	TGTGCCAGCAGCGTAGAGCCCCAGAACACTGAAGCTTTCTTT